One sample yielded the 19 T cell receptor beta chains listed below, sequenced in a study of shared clonotypes between healthy human individuals. The protocol was immunoSEQ multiplex PCR, while the TCRdb copy is restricted to in-frame clones and leaves out a portion. The profile shows approximately 2,000,000 clones, around 93% of them singletons. In the naive CD8 group, cells lacked CD45RO and were positively selected for CCR7, so terminally differentiated effector memory CD45RA+ cells were left out. Material: naive CD8+ T cells from PBMCs. Source of these receptors: a man between 18 and 35 years old in good health. Some clones in this sample may be carry-over from other donors' samples.

The chain carries TRBV28 and TRBJ1-5; 8 bases fit TRBD1. The germline gives CDR1 MDHEN, CDR2 SYDVKM. V lost 6 bases and J lost 2; bases outside the gene matches: 3. The CDR3 runs to 14 residues. This chain's CDR3 is CASREQGGNQPQHF. CDR3 DNA: TGTGCCAGCAGAGAACAGGGGGGCAATCAGCCCCAGCATTTT.

The J gene is TRBJ2-7, the V gene TRBV10-3; 7 bases match TRBD1. Losses at the gene ends were 4 bases for V and 1 base for J; bases not matched to a gene: 7. The CDR3 is 15 residues long. CDR1 ENHRY and CDR2 SYGVKD come from the germline V gene. The chain's CDR3 is CAISVTGSSSYEQYF. In DNA, the CDR3 is TGTGCCATCAGTGTGACAGGGTCTTCATCCTACGAGCAGTACTTC.

The rearrangement uses TRBV9 and TRBJ2-7; weak D call: TRBD2 (6 bases). Germline V lookup: CDR1 SGDLS, CDR2 YYNGEE. Trimming shortened V by 7 bases and J by 1 base, and 9 bases separated the two germline ends. The CDR3 extends over 12 amino acids. The CDR3 DNA reads as TGTGCCAGCGGGGGGAATTCCTACGAGCAGTACTTC. Amino acids: CASGGNSYEQYF.

The rearrangement links TRBV13 to TRBJ2-4, with 9 bases matching TRBD2. The CDR3 loop spans 17 amino acids. CDR1 and CDR2 from the germline V gene are PRHDT and FYEKMQ (reference sequence). Unmatched junction bases numbered 16, after V lost 5 bases and J lost 8 bases. The DNA for the CDR3 is TGTGCCAGCAGCGCCGTACTGGCGGGAGGGCCTCGGGACATTCAGTACTTC. Encoded protein: CASSAVLAGGPRDIQYF.

The V and J genes are TRBV6-1 and TRBJ1-1; D not certain. This CDR3 contains 14 residues. The germline V gene has CDR1 MNHNS and CDR2 SASEGT. The V gene lost 2 bases and the J gene lost 1 base, with 8 bases spanning the gap. The CDR3, as DNA: TGTGCCAGCAGTGAAAACGGCTGGAACACTGAAGCTTTCTTT. As protein: CASSENGWNTEAFF.

The chain couples TRBV25-1 to TRBJ1-1; TRBD1 is a possible D gene (6 bases). The V gene lost 7 bases and the J gene lost 7 bases, with 25 bases spanning the gap. The CDR3 is made up of 16 amino acids. CDR1 MGHDK and CDR2 SYGVNS come from the germline V gene. CDR3 region: CASKDPDRSGSDEAFF. In DNA, the CDR3 is TGTGCCAGCAAAGACCCGGACAGATCCGGGTCAGATGAAGCTTTCTTT.

The rearrangement links TRBV19 to TRBJ2-1, with TRBD2 matching 8 bases. This CDR3 is built from 13 residues. Germline values: CDR1 LNHDA, CDR2 SQIVND (reference sequence). Trimming removed 10 bases from V and 6 bases from J; junction bases left unmatched: 8. CDR3 bases: TGTGCCACCTCAGCGGGAGCTCGCAATGAGCAGTTCTTC. This sequence encodes CATSAGARNEQFF.

This chain uses TRBV4-3 with TRBJ2-3; the match to TRBD2 covers 12 bases. CDR1 is LGHNA and CDR2 is YSLEER in the germline V gene. J lost 0 bases, V lost 4 bases, and 8 bases had no gene match. The CDR3 spans 18 residues. CDR3 in DNA: TGCGCCAGCAGCCTTACTAGCGGGAGGCACACTAGCACAGATACGCAGTATTTT. Residues: CASSLTSGRHTSTDTQYF.

The rearrangement links TRBV9 to TRBJ2-1; 12 bases agree with TRBD2. The V and J ends lost 4 bases and 8 bases, in that order; junction bases with no gene match: 10. Germline-derived CDR1 and CDR2 are SGDLS and YYNGEE. The CDR3 is 16 residues long. The CDR3 region has the DNA TGTGCCAGCAGCCCCCGTACTAGCGGGAGGCCCTATGAGCAGTTCTTC. Its protein is CASSPRTSGRPYEQFF.

Regarding this clone: This sample includes further DNA sequences coding for the same CDR3. The V call is TRBV4-3, the J call TRBJ2-7, with 8 positions matching TRBD1. Germline V lookup: CDR1 LGHNA, CDR2 YSLEER. The CDR3 length is 14 residues. The V segment lost 1 base and the J segment 2 bases; nucleotides outside the gene matches: 1. The CDR3 region is CASSQAQGAYEQYF. DNA for the CDR3: TGCGCCAGCAGCCAAGCACAGGGGGCCTACGAGCAGTACTTC.

V usage is TRBV27 and J usage is TRBJ1-2, with D unresolved. Germline CDR1 MNHEY, CDR2 SMNVEV (reference sequence). This CDR3 spans 13 amino acids. V shed 3 bases and J shed 6 bases, with 11 bases lying between them. The CDR3 sequence: CASSLDGLDGYTF. The DNA for the CDR3 is TGTGCCAGCAGTTTGGATGGATTGGATGGCTACACCTTC.

The chain links TRBV23-1 to TRBJ2-2; 11 bases match TRBD2. TRBV23-1 is filed as an ORF, its function uncertain. The CDR3 runs to 18 residues. Losses at the gene ends were 3 bases for V and 1 base for J; bases not matched to a gene: 7. The CDR3 region is CASSQGTSGDLNTGELFF. The CDR3 bases are TGCGCCAGCAGTCAGGGGACTAGCGGCGACCTGAACACCGGGGAGCTGTTTTTT.

There are a few counts of this clone. This chain connects TRBV27 to TRBJ1-1, with D maybe TRBD1 (5 bases). This CDR3 contains 15 residues. Germline V CDR1 and CDR2: MNHEY, SMNVEV (reference sequence). Between the trimmed V and J ends, which lost 3 bases and 2 bases, there was a span of 13 bases. DNA for the CDR3: TGTGCCAGCAGTTTGAGGGGTCCGGGAAACACTGAAGCTTTCTTT. This translates into CASSLRGPGNTEAFF.

This sequence joins TRBV9 and TRBJ1-4, with 9 bases that match TRBD1. Germline V gene data show CDR1 as SGDLS and CDR2 as YYNGEE. Germline trimming cut 4 bases from V and 7 bases from J; bases unmatched to any gene: 14. The CDR3 has 17 amino acids. CDR3 protein: CASSPLTGGPAIEKLFF. The CDR3 bases are TGTGCCAGCAGCCCCTTAACAGGGGGCCCGGCCATTGAAAAACTGTTTTTT.

The genes are TRBV9 and TRBJ2-1; weak D call: TRBD2 (6 bases). V gave up 2 bases and J gave up 6 bases, with 12 bases separating them. Per germline, CDR1 SGDLS and CDR2 YYNGEE. The CDR3 covers 14 residues. The DNA for the CDR3 is TGTGCCAGCAGCGTCGCCGGGGGTAGCAATGAGCAGTTCTTC. Residues: CASSVAGGSNEQFF.

As concerns this clone: One end of the junction fails to match germline, which may point to a read error. The CDR3 protein is CASSQPEPGSRHF. The CDR3 coding sequence is TGTGCCAGCAGCCAACCAGAACCAGGAAGTCGGCACTTC. This chain uses TRBV7-9 with TRBJ2-7; D call uncertain. Looked up from germline, CDR1 is SEHNR and CDR2 is FQNEAQ (reference sequence). The CDR3 runs to 13 residues.

The rearrangement joins TRBV5-5 to TRBJ1-4; no clear D. The CDR3 consists of 15 residues. V was trimmed by 5 bases and J by 8 bases, leaving 19 bases between them. Germline loops: CDR1 SGHKS, CDR2 YYEKEE (reference sequence). For the CDR3, the DNA is TGTGCCAGCAGTCCCGACCGCACGGTTAGGGAAAAACTGTTTTTT. It specifies CASSPDRTVREKLFF.

The J gene is TRBJ1-2, the V gene TRBV30, with D perhaps TRBD1 (5 bases). CDR3 size: 15 residues. Deletions cut 4 bases from V and 4 bases from J, with 19 bases between. Germline lookup yields CDR1 GTSNPN and CDR2 SVGIG (reference sequence). DNA of the CDR3: TGTGCCTGGAAAAAAAGGGACTACGGGGGCTATGGCTACACCTTC. Amino acid sequence: CAWKKRDYGGYGYTF.

V is TRBV29-1 and J is TRBJ2-1, with D tentatively TRBD2 (5 bases). The CDR3 is 12 residues long. V lost 4 bases and J 5 bases, leaving 9 bases between the germline ends. Germline lookup yields CDR1 SQVTM and CDR2 ANQGSEA. In DNA form, the CDR3 reads TGCAGCGTTGCGGAACTAGACAATGAGCAGTTCTTC. Its protein is CSVAELDNEQFF.